This entry features one T cell receptor beta chain sequence. Its antigen remains unidentified. Amplification used 60 Vbeta primers and 13 Jbeta primers. Here immunoSEQ multiplex PCR was the method, and the copy in TCRdb shows in-frame clones only, minus some. The sample holds some 120,000 clones, 74% seen once. This entry is derived from a study of cytomegalovirus exposure and HLA in healthy donors. Study-level points and caveats: Researchers left out some V segments, among them TRBV6-2 and TRBV6-3, as indistinguishable. Confirmation was obtained in vitro that three CMV-associated chains are specific for CMV antigens. A later analysis reportedly found fewer N-insertions in an Asian-associated ancestry cluster than the approximately 700-donor mean.

Between the trimmed V and J ends, which lost 0 bases and 6 bases, there was a span of 18 bases. CDR3 length equals 17 residues. The germline V gene has CDR1 LNHNV and CDR2 YYDKDF (reference sequence). The rearrangement joins TRBV15 to TRBJ2-1, with D possibly matching TRBD2 (6 bases). Sample: PBMCs. The sequence was collected from a human donor in good health. CDR3 loop: CATSRDPGVGPSNEQFF. CDR3 DNA sequence: TGTGCCACCAGCAGAGATCCGGGGGTGGGGCCCTCCAATGAGCAGTTCTTC.